Listed below are T cell receptor beta chains from one sample, sequenced in a study of shared clonotypes between healthy human individuals. This table comes from immunoSEQ multiplex PCR, and its TCRdb copy is limited to in-frame clones, with some not included. The sample yields some 1 million clones, 65% to 75% seen once. Sequencing was carried out using memory CD4+ T cells sorted from blood. The receptors stem from a man between 18 and 29 years old in good health. The CDR3 runs from the conserved cysteine through the conserved F or W. Each record gives: D gene, clone size, V gene, J gene, CDR3 protein, CDR3 DNA. The D gene is left open where the match is weak. Size values are once, few and many counts, or a class for expanded clones, and some rows have none.

-	-	TRBV5-1	TRBJ1-3	CASSLGGENGNTIYF	TGCGCCAGCAGCTTGGGCGGGGAGAACGGAAACACCATATATTTT
TRBD2	-	TRBV6-5	TRBJ2-5	CASSNLAGPEQYF	TGTGCCAGCAGTAATCTAGCGGGACCGGAGCAGTACTTC
TRBD2	-	TRBV10-3	TRBJ2-2	CAITRTSGRYTGELFF	TGTGCCATCACCAGGACTAGCGGGAGGTATACCGGGGAGCTGTTTTTT
TRBD1	-	TRBV6-5	TRBJ2-7	CASSYSGQGAPYEQYF	TGTGCCAGCAGTTACTCGGGACAGGGGGCCCCCTACGAGCAGTACTTC
-	-	TRBV18	TRBJ2-7	CASSPPVRQDSYEQYF	TGTGCCAGCTCACCACCCGTAAGGCAGGATTCCTACGAGCAGTACTTC
TRBD1	-	TRBV2	TRBJ1-1	CASRRDSEAFF	TGTGCCAGCCGCAGGGACAGTGAAGCTTTCTTT
TRBD2	-	TRBV5-1	TRBJ2-3	CASSLALAGVDTQYF	TGCGCCAGCAGCTTGGCACTAGCGGGAGTAGATACGCAGTATTTT
-	-	TRBV4-2	TRBJ2-3	CASSQADLTGETDTQYF	TGTGCCAGCAGCCAAGCGGACCTCACGGGGGAAACAGATACGCAGTATTTT
-	few	TRBV5-1	TRBJ2-1	CASSLGRSGGGEQFF	TGCGCCAGCAGCTTGGGGAGGTCAGGGGGAGGTGAGCAGTTCTTC
-	-	TRBV19	TRBJ1-3	CASTRTDSGNTIYF	TGTGCCAGTACCCGGACGGACTCTGGAAACACCATATATTTT
TRBD2	-	TRBV7-8	TRBJ2-1	CASSVASGNNNEQFF	TGTGCCAGCAGCGTTGCTAGCGGGAATAACAATGAGCAGTTCTTC
TRBD1	-	TRBV19	TRBJ2-5	CASSIKGTGYETQYF	TGTGCCAGTAGTATTAAAGGGACAGGGTATGAGACCCAGTACTTC
-	few	TRBV5-4	TRBJ2-7	CASSTDPTNEQYF	TGTGCCAGCAGCACGGACCCTACGAACGAGCAGTACTTC
-	-	TRBV5-1	TRBJ2-1	CASSFDGQTGEQFF	TGCGCCAGCAGCTTCGACGGTCAAACGGGTGAGCAGTTCTTC
-	-	TRBV10-3	TRBJ2-7	CAITSDSYEQYF	TGTGCCATCACGAGTGACTCCTACGAGCAGTACTTC
TRBD2	-	TRBV5-1	TRBJ2-5	CASSFGLAGGETQYF	TGCGCCAGCAGCTTCGGACTAGCGGGAGGAGAGACCCAGTACTTC
-	-	TRBV5-1	TRBJ1-2	CASSPEGGSAYGYTF	TGCGCCAGCAGCCCCGAGGGGGGAAGTGCCTATGGCTACACCTTC
-	-	TRBV25-1	TRBJ1-1	CASGATGKTGTEAFF	TGTGCCAGTGGGGCCACAGGGAAGACTGGTACTGAAGCTTTCTTT